The rows below give T cell receptor beta chains drawn from one sample of a study of a mutant IDH1 vaccine in newly diagnosed glioma. Sequenced by immunoSEQ multiplex PCR; TCRdb stores in-frame clones only, minus some. The table has some 33,000 clones, approximately 80% seen once. For these receptors, no antigen is known. The sequencing here drew on PBMCs, taken from a glioma patient whose treatment included an IDH1 peptide vaccine. These receptors came from a woman between 40 and 55 years old with glioma. The CDR3 runs from the conserved cysteine through the conserved F or W. The D gene is left open where the match is weak. Size is omitted from some rows. Given values are once, few, many or a class for expanded clones.

clone_size,v_call,d_call,j_call,cdr3_nt,cdr3_aa
.,TRBV7-8,.,TRBJ2-7,TGTGCCAGCAGCTTTGCAGTAGCAGGGGTGGGCGAGCAGTACTTC,CASSFAVAGVGEQYF
few,TRBV30,.,TRBJ1-1,TGTGCCCGAAGGACTACCTTGGACACTGAAGCTTTCTTT,CARRTTLDTEAFF
.,TRBV11-2,.,TRBJ2-7,TGTGCCAGCAGCCCACGCCCCGGATTGCCATACGAGCAGTACTTC,CASSPRPGLPYEQYF
.,TRBV5-4,.,TRBJ2-6,TGTGCCAGCAGCTTAGGGGGGACTGGGGCCAACGTCCTGACTTTC,CASSLGGTGANVLTF
.,TRBV7-9,TRBD2,TRBJ2-4,TGTGCCAGCAGCTTGGGGGCGGGGGGGCGCTACGGAAACATTCAGTACTTC,CASSLGAGGRYGNIQYF
.,TRBV5-1,.,TRBJ2-5,TGCGCCAGCAGCTTGGCCCCGGTGGAGACCCAGTACTTC,CASSLAPVETQYF
.,TRBV15,.,TRBJ2-4,TGTGCCACCAGCAGTCGGAAGGGGTACGAAAACATTCAGTACTTC,CATSSRKGYENIQYF
.,TRBV6-1,.,TRBJ1-4,TGTGCCACCCTGGACAGTCAAAATGAAAAACTGTTTTTT,CATLDSQNEKLFF
.,TRBV4-3,TRBD2,TRBJ2-1,TGCGCCAGCAGCCAAGATGAGAGCGGGGGGGCCAATGAGCAGTTCTTC,CASSQDESGGANEQFF
.,TRBV19,.,TRBJ1-5,TGTGCCAGTACCTCTCGAGGCCGGGCAGGCAATCAGCCCCAGCATTTT,CASTSRGRAGNQPQHF
few,TRBV7-9,.,TRBJ1-1,TGTGCCAGCAGCTTAAGGTCTACCGGGAACACTGAAGCTTTCTTT,CASSLRSTGNTEAFF
.,TRBV27,.,TRBJ1-2,TGTGCCAGCAGTTTAAAGGGGGGGAACTATGGCTACACCTTC,CASSLKGGNYGYTF
.,TRBV5-1,.,TRBJ1-1,TGCGCCAGCAGCTTTGGGGGCGAAAACACTGAAGCTTTCTTT,CASSFGGENTEAFF
.,TRBV6-1,.,TRBJ1-2,TGTGCCAGCACCGGGGGGCGCGGCGATGGCTACACCTTC,CASTGGRGDGYTF
.,TRBV5-1,.,TRBJ1-4,TGCGCCAGCAGCCCGGAGGGACGGCCTGAAAAACTGTTTTTT,CASSPEGRPEKLFF
.,TRBV30,.,TRBJ1-2,TGTGCCTGGACCGGGGCCCTCTATGGCTACACCTTC,CAWTGALYGYTF
few,TRBV7-2,.,TRBJ1-5,TGTGCCAGCAGCACTTATGGTGACCTGAGAGCCCAGCATTTT,CASSTYGDLRAQHF
.,TRBV6-4,TRBD2,TRBJ2-7,TGTGCCAGCATGCTCTCGACCGGGACTAGCAGAGCCTACGAGCAGTACTTC,CASMLSTGTSRAYEQYF
.,TRBV5-4,.,TRBJ2-1,TGTGCCAGCAGCTCGTCTAGCTCCTACAATGAGCAGTTCTTC,CASSSSSSYNEQFF
.,TRBV6-4,.,TRBJ1-5,TGTGCCAGCAGTGACTCCACAGGTGGCTGGCAGCCCCAGCATTTT,CASSDSTGGWQPQHF
.,TRBV30,.,TRBJ1-1,TGTGCCTGGAGTTCCGGATTGGGGACGGTCTTCGGAAACACTGAAGCTTTCTTT,CAWSSGLGTVFGNTEAFF
.,TRBV19,TRBD1,TRBJ1-4,TGTGCCAGTAGTATGGGACAGCATGAAAAACTGTTTTTT,CASSMGQHEKLFF
few,TRBV9,.,TRBJ1-1,TGTGCCAGCAGCGGCCCAAGGGCCGCCGAAGCTTTCTTT,CASSGPRAAEAFF
once,TRBV10-1,.,TRBJ2-5,TGCGCCAGCAGTGAATCCCGGGGGCAAGGGACCCAGTACTTC,CASSESRGQGTQYF
.,TRBV11-2,.,TRBJ1-3,TGTGCCAGCAGCTTAAATTGGGGGTCTGGAAACACCATATATTTT,CASSLNWGSGNTIYF
once,TRBV7-9,.,TRBJ1-2,TGTGCCAGCAGCTTAATCGGCAGGGGCGAAGCTAACTATGGCTACACCTTC,CASSLIGRGEANYGYTF
.,TRBV30,.,TRBJ2-7,TGTGCCTGGAATCGGCAGGGATCGGGCGAGCAGTACTTC,CAWNRQGSGEQYF
.,TRBV5-8,.,TRBJ2-2,TGTGCCAGCAGCCGCCAATTGATGACCGGGGAGCTGTTTTTT,CASSRQLMTGELFF
few,TRBV6-5,.,TRBJ2-7,TGTGCCAGCAGTTACGACGGAGCCTACGAGCAGTACTTC,CASSYDGAYEQYF
few,TRBV6-5,.,TRBJ1-1,TGTGCCAGCAGCCATCCCGGCCTGAACACTGAAGCTTTCTTT,CASSHPGLNTEAFF
.,TRBV27,.,TRBJ1-2,TGTGCCAGCAGTTTTGAGGGAGGCTATGGCTACACCTTC,CASSFEGGYGYTF
.,TRBV4-1,TRBD1,TRBJ2-7,TGCGCCAGCAGCGCCACAGGGGGCGAGCAGTACTTC,CASSATGGEQYF
.,TRBV2,.,TRBJ2-1,TGTGCCAGCAGTGAGGCGGGGGCAGGGCAGGCCTACAATGAGCAGTTCTTC,CASSEAGAGQAYNEQFF
.,TRBV27,.,TRBJ2-7,TGTGCCAGCAGCCCTCAGTGGAGGGGGCTCTACGAGCAGTACTTC,CASSPQWRGLYEQYF